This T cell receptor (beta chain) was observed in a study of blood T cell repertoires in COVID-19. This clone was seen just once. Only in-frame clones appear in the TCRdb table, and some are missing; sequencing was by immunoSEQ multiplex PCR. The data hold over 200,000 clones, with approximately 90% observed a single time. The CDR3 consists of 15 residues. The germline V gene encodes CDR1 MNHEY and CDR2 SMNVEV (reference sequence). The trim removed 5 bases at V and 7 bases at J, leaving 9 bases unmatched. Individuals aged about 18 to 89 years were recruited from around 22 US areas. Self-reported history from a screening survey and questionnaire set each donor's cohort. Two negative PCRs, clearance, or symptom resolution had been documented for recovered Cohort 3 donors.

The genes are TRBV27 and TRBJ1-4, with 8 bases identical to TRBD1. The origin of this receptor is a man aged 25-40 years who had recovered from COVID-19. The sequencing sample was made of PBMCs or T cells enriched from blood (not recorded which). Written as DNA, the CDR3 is TGTGCCAGCAGTCCCCGGACAGGGAGGGGTGAAAAACTGTTTTTT. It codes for CASSPRTGRGEKLFF.